This passage covers 25 T cell receptor beta chains from one sample sequenced in a study of blood T cell repertoires in COVID-19. TCRdb's table, derived via immunoSEQ multiplex PCR, lists solely in-frame clones and lacks some. The repertoire includes more than 200,000 clones, 75% to 85% of them detected once, and under 4.5% sits in the top ten. Input material: PBMCs or T cells enriched from blood (not recorded which). The source is a man between 25 and 39 years old with acute COVID-19.

This chain uses TRBV5-1 with TRBJ1-2; no firm D call. V shed 7 bases and J shed 6 bases, with 19 bases lying between them. Germline V gives CDR1 SGHRS, CDR2 YFSETQ. CDR3 size: 14 residues. CDR3 in amino acids: CASSLSPLQDGYTF. The CDR3 nucleotides are TGCGCCAGCTCCCTTAGTCCATTGCAGGATGGCTACACCTTC.

V and J are TRBV14 and TRBJ2-7; D is ambiguous. Germline CDR1 reads SGHDN; CDR2 reads FVKESK. Trimming left V 1 base short and J 6 bases short, with 13 bases between. The CDR3 consists of 14 residues. This chain's CDR3 is CASSQVMGRGEQYF. In DNA form, the CDR3 reads TGTGCCAGCAGCCAAGTAATGGGTAGAGGCGAGCAGTACTTC.

The chain links TRBV27 to TRBJ2-2; TRBD1 agrees at 7 bases. CDR3 length equals 14 residues. Germline CDR1 and CDR2: MNHEY and SMNVEV (reference sequence). V shed 7 bases, J shed 5 bases, and the junction held 7 bases outside the gene matches. Here the CDR3 DNA reads TGTGCCAGCACCACCGGGACAGTTACCGGGGAGCTGTTTTTT. Amino acids: CASTTGTVTGELFF.

The chain has TRBV5-1 and TRBJ1-2, with D perhaps matching TRBD1 (6 bases). The V end was cut by 2 bases, the J end by 0 bases, with 11 bases between. The CDR3 has 15 residues. Germline-derived CDR1 and CDR2 are SGHRS and YFSETQ. The CDR3 sequence: CASSFLGQSNYGYTF. As DNA, the CDR3 is TGCGCCAGCAGCTTTTTAGGACAGTCTAACTATGGCTACACCTTC.

The rearrangement uses TRBV2 and TRBJ2-3; D is possibly TRBD2 (5 bases). The CDR3 has 12 residues. Trimming left V 11 bases short and J 1 base short, with 10 bases between. Germline V gene sequence: CDR1 SNHLY, CDR2 FYNNEI. In nucleotides, the CDR3 is TGTGCCGGGAGCAAAGGCACAGATACGCAGTATTTT. Protein: CAGSKGTDTQYF.

The genes are TRBV5-1 and TRBJ2-1, with 10 nucleotides matching TRBD2. The germline V gene has CDR1 SGHRS and CDR2 YFSETQ. V gave up 3 bases and J gave up 4 bases; unmatched junction bases: 4. The CDR3 totals 15 residues. The CDR3 nucleotides read TGCGCCAGCAGCTCTCTAGCGGGGGAATACAATGAGCAGTTCTTC. It is translated as CASSSLAGEYNEQFF.

This clone was seen a few times. V and J are TRBV7-2 and TRBJ1-3; the D gene is possibly TRBD1 (5 bases). The CDR3 has 17 residues. Germline values: CDR1 SGHTA, CDR2 FQGNSA. V was clipped by 5 bases and J by 3 bases, with 20 bases between them. In DNA, the CDR3 is TGTGCCAGCAGCGTAAACGGGAGGGGACCGTTTGGAAACACCATATATTTT. The encoded protein is CASSVNGRGPFGNTIYF. Combining the CDR3 with reference TRBV7-2 and TRBJ1-3 gives the whole variable domain GAGVSQSPSNKVTEKGKDVELRCDPISGHTALYWYRQSLGQGLEFLIYFQGNSAPDKSGLPSDRFSAERTGGSVSTLTIQRTQQEDSAVYLCASSVNGRGPFGNTIYFGEGSWLTVV.

The chain links TRBV4-1 to TRBJ1-2; maybe TRBD1 (5 bases). The CDR3 is 15 amino acids. Trimming stripped 1 base from V and 3 bases from J, with 12 bases between. Germline CDR1 is MGHRA and CDR2 is YSYEKL. In nucleotides, the CDR3 is TGCGCCAGCAGCCAAGCCCAGGGCGGAGACTATGGCTACACCTTC. It specifies CASSQAQGGDYGYTF.

This clone has more than one count but fewer than ten. One junction end does not reproduce the germline sequence, and a read error may be involved. V is TRBV4-1 and J is TRBJ1-6, with 7 bases fitting TRBD1. Germline CDR1 is MGHRA and CDR2 is YSYEKL. The CDR3 extends over 15 amino acids. The CDR3 coding sequence is TGCGCCAGCAGCTGGCGAACAGGGGATAACTCACCCCTCCACTTT. Amino acid sequence: CASSWRTGDNSPLHF.

The chain has TRBV7-6 and TRBJ1-2, with a possible D match to TRBD1 (5 bases). The CDR3 has 16 amino acids. With 1 base removed from V and 4 bases from J, the gap between germline ends came to 16 bases. CDR1 SGHVS and CDR2 FNYEAQ come from the germline V gene. The CDR3 region has the DNA TGTGCCAGCAGCTTAGGGGCCGGGTCGGGGGGCTATGGCTACACCTTC. This sequence encodes CASSLGAGSGGYGYTF.

The chain carries TRBV7-9 and TRBJ1-2, with D perhaps TRBD1 (5 bases). CDR3 size: 11 residues. V lost 3 bases and J 13 bases, leaving 12 bases between the germline ends. Germline V gene sequence: CDR1 SEHNR, CDR2 FQNEAQ (reference sequence). For the CDR3, the DNA is TGTGCCAGCAGCTTTCAGGGAGGAGGCACCTTC. Translation: CASSFQGGGTF.

This chain joins TRBV2 and TRBJ1-6; a weak D match, TRBD1 (6 bases). The CDR3 is 15 amino acids. V lost 4 bases, J lost 7 bases, and 14 bases lay in between. The germline V gene encodes CDR1 SNHLY and CDR2 FYNNEI. CDR3 protein: CASSVGGLGNSPLHF. In DNA form, the CDR3 reads TGTGCCAGCAGTGTAGGGGGTTTGGGGAATTCACCCCTCCACTTT. The variable domain in full, with the rest retrieved from reference TRBV2 and TRBJ1-6, is EPEVTQTPSHQVTQMGQEVILRCVPISNHLYFYWYRQILGQKVEFLVSFYNNEISEKSEIFDDQFSVERPDGSNFTLKIRSTKLEDSAMYFCASSVGGLGNSPLHFGNGTRLTVT.

The sample holds a few counts of this clone. The chain uses TRBV27 and TRBJ1-5; 8 bases agree with TRBD1. This CDR3 is built from 15 residues. CDR1 is MNHEY and CDR2 is SMNVEV in the germline V gene (reference sequence). The V gene end was trimmed by 5 bases and the J gene end by 7 bases; junction bases not matched to a gene: 10. This CDR3 reads CASSTSGQGEQPQHF. The CDR3 DNA reads as TGTGCCAGCAGTACCTCAGGACAGGGTGAACAGCCCCAGCATTTT.

The J gene is TRBJ1-2, the V gene TRBV6-5; D is perhaps TRBD1 (6 bases). This CDR3 region has 16 residues. Germline assignment: CDR1 MNHEY and CDR2 SVGAGI. The ends were cut back, 4 bases at V and 0 bases at J, with 15 bases in the middle. CDR3: CASSLRDDRTNYGYTF. CDR3 in DNA: TGTGCCAGCAGTTTAAGGGATGACAGGACTAACTATGGCTACACCTTC.

The chain couples TRBV15 to TRBJ1-3, with 9 bases lining up with TRBD1. The germline CDR1 and CDR2 sequences are LNHNV and YYDKDF (reference sequence). The CDR3 has 15 residues. J was trimmed by 5 bases and V by 0 bases; bases with no gene match: 2. The CDR3 loop reads CATSREGQGRNTIYF. CDR3 sequence (DNA): TGTGCCACCAGCAGAGAGGGACAGGGTCGAAACACCATATATTTT.

This clone was found a few times. J is TRBJ2-2 and V is TRBV2; D is uncertain. This CDR3 is 13 amino acids long. V dropped 2 bases and J dropped 5 bases, with 6 bases sitting between them. The germline V gene has CDR1 SNHLY and CDR2 FYNNEI. The CDR3 here is CASSEIVTGELFF. The DNA of the CDR3 is TGTGCCAGCAGTGAAATCGTAACCGGGGAGCTGTTTTTT.

This clone appeared a single time. The chain combines TRBV27 with TRBJ1-5; D gene uncertain. CDR1 and CDR2 (germline): MNHEY, SMNVEV (reference sequence). The CDR3 is 14 amino acids. CDR3 region: CGSFWGGCASPQHF. For the CDR3, the DNA is TGTGGGTCCTTCTGGGGAGGATGCGCATCGCCCCAGCATTTT.

The V call is TRBV10-3, the J call TRBJ2-7; a possible D gene is TRBD1 (6 bases). There are 12 residues in the CDR3. Germline V CDR1 and CDR2: ENHRY, SYGVKD. The ends were cut back, 4 bases at V and 9 bases at J, with 13 bases in the middle. The DNA for the CDR3 is TGTGCCATCAGTGGGGGGCAATGGGGGCAGTACTTC. This encodes CAISGGQWGQYF.

The CDR3 nucleotides read TGCGCCAGCAGCTTGCCAAGCGGGGGGTATAATGAGCAGTTCTTC. The encoded protein is CASSLPSGGYNEQFF. V and J are TRBV5-1 and TRBJ2-1; TRBD2 aligns across 9 bases. CDR1 and CDR2 (germline): SGHRS, YFSETQ. The CDR3 sequence is 15 residues long. Trimming at V came to 1 base and at J to 7 bases, leaving 6 bases not matched to a gene.

The chain uses TRBV6-1 and TRBJ2-2, with no clear D. Germline CDR1 is MNHNS and CDR2 is SASEGT. The CDR3 is 16 amino acids. The germline V and J ends were trimmed by 2 bases and 0 bases, with 10 bases remaining between them. DNA of the CDR3: TGTGCCAGCAGTGAAAGACACATCGCGAACACCGGGGAGCTGTTTTTT. Amino acids: CASSERHIANTGELFF.

The rearrangement joins TRBV4-1 to TRBJ1-2; perhaps TRBD1 as D (5 bases). Trimming removed 2 bases from V and 0 bases from J, with 10 bases in between. The length of the CDR3 is 15 residues. The germline V gene has CDR1 MGHRA and CDR2 YSYEKL. CDR3 sequence: CASSQLGGANYGYTF. CDR3 bases: TGCGCCAGCAGCCAATTGGGGGGAGCTAACTATGGCTACACCTTC.

The rearrangement joins TRBV4-1 to TRBJ2-1; D gene uncertain. CDR3 length: 17 residues. Between the trimmed V and J ends, which lost 0 bases and 0 bases, there was a span of 12 bases. Germline CDR1 MGHRA, CDR2 YSYEKL. CDR3 sequence reads: CASSQDETSSSYNEQFF. The CDR3, as DNA: TGCGCCAGCAGCCAAGACGAGACATCCAGCTCCTACAATGAGCAGTTCTTC.

This sequence joins TRBV18 and TRBJ1-5; no definite D call. Deletions cut 3 bases from V and 4 bases from J, with 4 bases between. The CDR3 extends over 12 amino acids. Germline V CDR1 and CDR2: KGHSH, LQKENI. This chain's CDR3 is CASSPSNQPQHF. The CDR3 DNA reads as TGTGCCAGCTCACCGTCGAATCAGCCCCAGCATTTT.

This clone was recorded once. CDR3 amino acids: CASSVVSGDGYTF. The CDR3 coding sequence is TGTGCCAGCAGCGTAGTTTCAGGGGATGGCTACACCTTC. The chain uses TRBV9 and TRBJ1-2; tentative D call: TRBD1 (6 bases). The germline V gene encodes CDR1 SGDLS and CDR2 YYNGEE. The V and J ends lost 0 bases and 6 bases respectively, with 9 bases between them. The CDR3 has 13 amino acids.

This clone was counted a single time. The chain carries TRBV24-1 and TRBJ2-1, with 7 bases lining up with TRBD1. The trim removed 4 bases at V and 6 bases at J, leaving 11 bases unmatched. The CDR3 has 16 amino acids. The germline V gene encodes CDR1 KGHDR and CDR2 SFDVKD. DNA of the CDR3: TGTGCCACCAGTGACAACGACAGGGCCAGGGGCAATGAGCAGTTCTTC. The encoded protein is CATSDNDRARGNEQFF.